These T cell receptor beta chains were read from a single sample in a study of control samples from healthy donors and cancer patients. The repertoire was sequenced with immunoSEQ multiplex PCR; TCRdb's copy has only in-frame clones and lacks some. In the table there are 130,000 or so clones, about 90% of which are singletons. Material: blood. The receptors shown here come from a young man in good health. The CDR3 runs from the conserved cysteine through the conserved F or W. The D gene is left open where the match is weak. Clone size appears in some rows only: once, few, many, or a class for an expanded clone.

clone size: NA; V gene: TRBV5-1; D gene: NA; J gene: TRBJ1-1; CDR3 DNA: TGCGCCAGCAGCTTGGAGTCAGCGAACACTGAAGCTTTCTTT; CDR3 protein: CASSLESANTEAFF
clone size: NA; V gene: TRBV5-5; D gene: NA; J gene: TRBJ1-3; CDR3 DNA: TGTGCCAGCAGCCTTATCTCCTCTGGAAACACCATATATTTT; CDR3 protein: CASSLISSGNTIYF
clone size: NA; V gene: TRBV9; D gene: NA; J gene: TRBJ2-7; CDR3 DNA: TGTGCCAGCAGCCCAATGACTTCCTACGAGCAGTACTTC; CDR3 protein: CASSPMTSYEQYF
clone size: NA; V gene: TRBV5-8; D gene: NA; J gene: TRBJ1-4; CDR3 DNA: TGTGCCAGCAAGCTTGGGTCAACTAATGAAAAACTGTTTTTT; CDR3 protein: CASKLGSTNEKLFF
clone size: NA; V gene: TRBV5-1; D gene: TRBD1; J gene: TRBJ1-2; CDR3 DNA: TGCGCCAGCAGCCCGGGACAGGAGGGTTATGGCTACACCTTC; CDR3 protein: CASSPGQEGYGYTF
clone size: NA; V gene: TRBV7-8; D gene: TRBD1; J gene: TRBJ1-5; CDR3 DNA: TGTGCCAGCAGCTCGACAGGGGGCGAGAGCAATCAGCCCCAGCATTTT; CDR3 protein: CASSSTGGESNQPQHF
clone size: NA; V gene: TRBV20-1; D gene: NA; J gene: TRBJ2-5; CDR3 DNA: TGCAGTGCTCGTATGAGAGAGACCCAGTACTTC; CDR3 protein: CSARMRETQYF
clone size: NA; V gene: TRBV2; D gene: TRBD1; J gene: TRBJ1-1; CDR3 DNA: TGTGCCAGCGGAGAGGGGGCTCGGGCTGAAGCTTTCTTT; CDR3 protein: CASGEGARAEAFF
clone size: NA; V gene: TRBV6-5; D gene: TRBD1; J gene: TRBJ1-4; CDR3 DNA: TGTGCCAGCAGTTACTCGACAGGGTGGGATGAAAAACTGTTTTTT; CDR3 protein: CASSYSTGWDEKLFF
clone size: NA; V gene: TRBV4-3; D gene: NA; J gene: TRBJ2-7; CDR3 DNA: TGCGCCAGCAGCCAAGATGGTACAGGGAATAGGGACGAGCAGTACTTC; CDR3 protein: CASSQDGTGNRDEQYF
clone size: NA; V gene: TRBV5-4; D gene: NA; J gene: TRBJ1-3; CDR3 DNA: TGTGCCAGCAGCTTGAGGGGCACAGGACCCTCTGGAAACACCATATATTTT; CDR3 protein: CASSLRGTGPSGNTIYF
clone size: NA; V gene: TRBV11-2; D gene: NA; J gene: TRBJ2-5; CDR3 DNA: TGTGCCAGCACCTTAGGGGCTCTAGTGGAGACCCAGTACTTC; CDR3 protein: CASTLGALVETQYF
clone size: NA; V gene: TRBV18; D gene: TRBD1; J gene: TRBJ1-2; CDR3 DNA: TGTGCCAGCTCACCAAGGGACAGATCCCTCTATGGCTACACCTTC; CDR3 protein: CASSPRDRSLYGYTF
clone size: NA; V gene: TRBV5-6; D gene: NA; J gene: TRBJ2-3; CDR3 DNA: TGTGCCAGCAGCTATGACAGCGGGACAGATACGCAGTATTTT; CDR3 protein: CASSYDSGTDTQYF
clone size: NA; V gene: TRBV28; D gene: NA; J gene: TRBJ1-3; CDR3 DNA: TGTGCCAGCAGTGACAGCGGCTCTGGAAACACCATATATTTT; CDR3 protein: CASSDSGSGNTIYF
clone size: NA; V gene: TRBV9; D gene: NA; J gene: TRBJ1-6; CDR3 DNA: TGTGCCAGCAGCCTCGATTCAGGGTTCGGTTCACCCCTCCACTTT; CDR3 protein: CASSLDSGFGSPLHF
clone size: NA; V gene: TRBV27; D gene: NA; J gene: TRBJ2-1; CDR3 DNA: TGTGCCAGCAGTTTCGGCCACTACAATGAGCAGTTCTTC; CDR3 protein: CASSFGHYNEQFF
clone size: NA; V gene: TRBV9; D gene: NA; J gene: TRBJ2-3; CDR3 DNA: TGTGCCAGCAGCGACCACGATACGCAGTATTTT; CDR3 protein: CASSDHDTQYF
clone size: NA; V gene: TRBV7-9; D gene: NA; J gene: TRBJ2-7; CDR3 DNA: TGTGCCAGCAGCTTAGAAAGAGGAGAAGATTCCTACGAGCAGTACTTC; CDR3 protein: CASSLERGEDSYEQYF
clone size: NA; V gene: TRBV12-3/TRBV12-4; D gene: NA; J gene: TRBJ2-1; CDR3 DNA: TGTGCCAGCAACATAAACGGCAATGAGCAGTTCTTC; CDR3 protein: CASNINGNEQFF
clone size: NA; V gene: TRBV5-6; D gene: TRBD2; J gene: TRBJ2-7; CDR3 DNA: TGTGCCAGCAGCTCATATACTAGCGGGGGCTCCTACGAGCAGTACTTC; CDR3 protein: CASSSYTSGGSYEQYF
clone size: NA; V gene: TRBV5-1; D gene: TRBD1; J gene: TRBJ1-5; CDR3 DNA: TGCGCCAGCAGCCCGACAGGGGTCGATAGCAATCAGCCCCAGCATTTT; CDR3 protein: CASSPTGVDSNQPQHF
clone size: NA; V gene: TRBV5-1; D gene: NA; J gene: TRBJ2-7; CDR3 DNA: TGCGCCAGCAGCTTGGAAGACAGCTCCTACGAGCAGTACTTC; CDR3 protein: CASSLEDSSYEQYF
clone size: NA; V gene: TRBV6-5; D gene: NA; J gene: TRBJ1-1; CDR3 DNA: TGTGCCAGCAGTCAACTGAACACTGAAGCTTTCTTT; CDR3 protein: CASSQLNTEAFF
clone size: NA; V gene: TRBV10-1; D gene: NA; J gene: TRBJ2-3; CDR3 DNA: TGCGCCACCTCCCTCGCAGGGCCGGATACGCAGTATTTT; CDR3 protein: CATSLAGPDTQYF
clone size: NA; V gene: TRBV9; D gene: TRBD2; J gene: TRBJ2-3; CDR3 DNA: TGTGCCAGCAGCGGACTAGCGGGGGGGCGAGAAGATACGCAGTATTTT; CDR3 protein: CASSGLAGGREDTQYF
clone size: NA; V gene: TRBV5-1; D gene: NA; J gene: TRBJ1-2; CDR3 DNA: TGCGCCAGCAGCATTGGACAGTTAAACTATGGCTACACCTTC; CDR3 protein: CASSIGQLNYGYTF
clone size: NA; V gene: TRBV10-3; D gene: NA; J gene: TRBJ1-5; CDR3 DNA: TGTGCCATCAGTGAGTCTCTGGTGGCAGGGAAAAGCCAGCCCCAGCATTTT; CDR3 protein: CAISESLVAGKSQPQHF
clone size: NA; V gene: TRBV9; D gene: TRBD1; J gene: TRBJ1-4; CDR3 DNA: TGTGCCAGCAGCGTAGGGGACAGATGGACTGAAAAACTGTTTTTT; CDR3 protein: CASSVGDRWTEKLFF
clone size: NA; V gene: TRBV2; D gene: NA; J gene: TRBJ2-3; CDR3 DNA: TGTGCCAGCAGCCAGGGGTCTTGGGGAGATACGCAGTATTTT; CDR3 protein: CASSQGSWGDTQYF
clone size: NA; V gene: TRBV7-2; D gene: NA; J gene: TRBJ2-1; CDR3 DNA: TGTGCCAGCAGCTCCCCGTGGGGAACCAATGAGCAGTTCTTC; CDR3 protein: CASSSPWGTNEQFF
clone size: NA; V gene: TRBV7-3; D gene: NA; J gene: TRBJ2-2; CDR3 DNA: TGTGCCAGCAGCTTAATCCCCTCTCGGGCCGGGGAGCTGTTTTTT; CDR3 protein: CASSLIPSRAGELFF
clone size: NA; V gene: TRBV9; D gene: TRBD1; J gene: TRBJ1-3; CDR3 DNA: TGTGCCAGCAGCCCGGGACAGGGTCCTGGAAACACCATATATTTT; CDR3 protein: CASSPGQGPGNTIYF
clone size: once; V gene: TRBV11-2; D gene: NA; J gene: TRBJ2-7; CDR3 DNA: TGTGCCAGCAGCTTAGATTCATGGGCCTACGAGCAGTACTTC; CDR3 protein: CASSLDSWAYEQYF
clone size: NA; V gene: TRBV7-9; D gene: NA; J gene: TRBJ1-1; CDR3 DNA: TGTGCCAGCAGCTTAGCACAGGCTCTTGAAGCTTTCTTT; CDR3 protein: CASSLAQALEAFF
clone size: NA; V gene: TRBV9; D gene: NA; J gene: TRBJ2-3; CDR3 DNA: TGTGCCAGCAGCGTAGGCGTGACCCCTAGCACAGATACGCAGTATTTT; CDR3 protein: CASSVGVTPSTDTQYF
clone size: once; V gene: TRBV28; D gene: TRBD1; J gene: TRBJ1-5; CDR3 DNA: TGTGCCAGCATCTTCAGGGGGGCTAGCAATCAGCCCCAGCATTTT; CDR3 protein: CASIFRGASNQPQHF
clone size: NA; V gene: TRBV28; D gene: TRBD2; J gene: TRBJ2-1; CDR3 DNA: TGTGCCAGCAGTTTAACCCTAGCGGGTGCCTATTACAATGAGCAGTTCTTC; CDR3 protein: CASSLTLAGAYYNEQFF
clone size: NA; V gene: TRBV7-9; D gene: TRBD1; J gene: TRBJ1-6; CDR3 DNA: TGTGCCAGCAGCTCCTTGCGTATCACGGGACAGCATAATTCACCCCTCCACTTT; CDR3 protein: CASSSLRITGQHNSPLHF
clone size: once; V gene: TRBV18; D gene: TRBD2; J gene: TRBJ2-7; CDR3 DNA: TGTGCCAGCTCACCCTCGGGGGGCTACGAGCAGTACTTC; CDR3 protein: CASSPSGGYEQYF
clone size: NA; V gene: TRBV7-2; D gene: TRBD1; J gene: TRBJ1-2; CDR3 DNA: TGTGCCAGCAGCTTAGCGCCAGGGGGGAACCTCCCCGGCTATGGCTACACCTTC; CDR3 protein: CASSLAPGGNLPGYGYTF
clone size: NA; V gene: TRBV7-2; D gene: NA; J gene: TRBJ2-3; CDR3 DNA: TGTGCCAGCAGCTTAGTGGCACGCACAGATACGCAGTATTTT; CDR3 protein: CASSLVARTDTQYF
clone size: NA; V gene: TRBV6-5; D gene: NA; J gene: TRBJ2-5; CDR3 DNA: TGTGCCAGCAGTTCCCCCTCGGGGACCCAGTACTTC; CDR3 protein: CASSSPSGTQYF